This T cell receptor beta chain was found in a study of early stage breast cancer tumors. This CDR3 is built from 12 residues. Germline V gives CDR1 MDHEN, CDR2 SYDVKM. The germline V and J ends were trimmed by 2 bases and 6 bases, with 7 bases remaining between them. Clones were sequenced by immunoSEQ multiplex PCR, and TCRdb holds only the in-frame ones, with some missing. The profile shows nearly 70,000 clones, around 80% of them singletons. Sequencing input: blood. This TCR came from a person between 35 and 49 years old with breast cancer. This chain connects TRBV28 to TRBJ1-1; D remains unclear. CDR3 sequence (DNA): TGTGCCAGCAGTTTAGCCTGGGCTGAAGCTTTCTTT. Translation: CASSLAWAEAFF.